The present T cell receptor beta chain was sequenced within a study of Graves' ophthalmopathy and Graves' hyperthyroidism. The sequenced template was RNA, covering the TCR beta CDR3 region. Investigators did first-round RT-PCR with HTBI primers, then second-round multiplex PCR. TCRdb re-analysed the multiplex PCR reads in MiXCR, keeping a single row per CDR3 protein. This table holds a few hundred thousand distinct CDR3 sequences, about a sixth found once. The CDR3 is 15 amino acids. Trimming took 5 bases from V and 1 from J, leaving 14 bases between them. In germline, CDR1 is SGHAT, CDR2 FQNNGV. Study-level results: Between ophthalmopathy and stable hyperthyroidism, a 13-signature model drew a separation with nearly 90% sensitivity and just under 83% specificity. Most expanded clonotypes from thyroid (those above 0.001 frequency) were also found in blood.

The table lists this clonotype with many counts. The antigen is not known. The sample consisted of peripheral blood. V usage is TRBV11-2 and J usage is TRBJ1-1; D may be TRBD1 (5 bases). This clonotype was obtained from an adult woman with stable Graves' hyperthyroidism. This CDR3 reads CASSPGGTPNTEAFF. DNA of the CDR3: TGTGCCAGCAGCCCTGGAGGGACGCCGAACACTGAAGCTTTCTTT.